The clone carrying this T cell receptor beta chain was found once. Its antigen is currently unknown. The sample belongs to a study of T cell responses to AZD1222 COVID-19 vaccine. Study-level results: Reports indicate that nearly half of spike-specific TCRs are directed at unmutated variant regions. Clonal diversity may have been underestimated, and the donors were mostly white British, with more females than males. Spike-wide coverage was observed for vaccine-associated CD4 TCRs, with dominant responses at 160-218 and 743-854.

Generated by immunoSEQ multiplex PCR, the TCRdb table keeps only in-frame clones and is missing some. This sample has more than 50,000 clones; roughly 85% occur once, and the top ten carry 3.5% to 4%. Looked up from germline, CDR1 is KGHSH and CDR2 is LQKENI. The CDR3 length is 18 residues. Germline trimming cut 1 base from V and 0 bases from J; bases unmatched to any gene: 4. The rearrangement uses TRBV18 and TRBJ2-7, with 15 nucleotides matching TRBD2. The receptor's source is an adult in good health. The sequences come from peripheral blood, collected on day 0 of AZD1222 vaccination. The CDR3 DNA follows: TGTGCCAGCTCACCACGGGGACTAGCGGGGGGAAACTCCTACGAGCAGTACTTC. Translated, it gives CASSPRGLAGGNSYEQYF.